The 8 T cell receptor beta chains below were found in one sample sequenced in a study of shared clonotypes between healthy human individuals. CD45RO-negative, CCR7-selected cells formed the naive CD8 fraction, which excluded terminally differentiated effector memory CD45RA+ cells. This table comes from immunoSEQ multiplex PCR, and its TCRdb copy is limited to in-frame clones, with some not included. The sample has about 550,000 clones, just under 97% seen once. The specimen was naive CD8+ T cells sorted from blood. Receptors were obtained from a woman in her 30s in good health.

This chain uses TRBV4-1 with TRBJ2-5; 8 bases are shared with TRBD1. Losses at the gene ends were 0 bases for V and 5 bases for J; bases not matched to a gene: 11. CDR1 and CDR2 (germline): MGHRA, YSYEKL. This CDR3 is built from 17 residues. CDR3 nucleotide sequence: TGCGCCAGCAGCCAAGATTTCCCAGGGGGCTGGACGGAGACCCAGTACTTC. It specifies CASSQDFPGGWTETQYF.

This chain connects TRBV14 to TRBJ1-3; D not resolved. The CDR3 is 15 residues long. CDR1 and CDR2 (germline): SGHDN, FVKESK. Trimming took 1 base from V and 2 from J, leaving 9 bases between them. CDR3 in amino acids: CASSQVTFPGNTIYF. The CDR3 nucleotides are TGTGCCAGCAGCCAAGTGACGTTCCCTGGAAACACCATATATTTT.

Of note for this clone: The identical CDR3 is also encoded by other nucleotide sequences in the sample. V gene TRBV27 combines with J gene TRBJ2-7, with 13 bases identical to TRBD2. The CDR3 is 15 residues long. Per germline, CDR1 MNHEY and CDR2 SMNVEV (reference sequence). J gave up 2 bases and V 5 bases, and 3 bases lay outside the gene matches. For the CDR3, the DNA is TGTGCCAGCAGTCCAGGGACTAGCGGGACCTACGAGCAGTACTTC. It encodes CASSPGTSGTYEQYF.

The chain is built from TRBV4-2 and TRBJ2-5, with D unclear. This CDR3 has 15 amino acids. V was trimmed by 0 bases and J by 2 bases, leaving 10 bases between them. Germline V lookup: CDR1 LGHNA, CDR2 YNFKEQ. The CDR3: CASSQEGNFQETQYF. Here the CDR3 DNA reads TGTGCCAGCAGCCAAGAAGGAAACTTTCAAGAGACCCAGTACTTC.

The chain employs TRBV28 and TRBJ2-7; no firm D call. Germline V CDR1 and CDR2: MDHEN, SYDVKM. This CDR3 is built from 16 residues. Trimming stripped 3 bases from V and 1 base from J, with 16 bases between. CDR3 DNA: TGTGCCAGCAGTTTTAGGTGGGCAGCACAATCCTACGAGCAGTACTTC. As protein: CASSFRWAAQSYEQYF.

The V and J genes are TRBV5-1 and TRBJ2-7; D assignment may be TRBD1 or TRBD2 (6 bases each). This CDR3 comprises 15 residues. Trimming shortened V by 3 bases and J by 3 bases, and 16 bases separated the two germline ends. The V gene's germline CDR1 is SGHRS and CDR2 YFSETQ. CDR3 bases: TGCGCCAGCAGCTGGGTCGGGGGCCAGAACTACGAGCAGTACTTC. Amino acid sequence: CASSWVGGQNYEQYF.

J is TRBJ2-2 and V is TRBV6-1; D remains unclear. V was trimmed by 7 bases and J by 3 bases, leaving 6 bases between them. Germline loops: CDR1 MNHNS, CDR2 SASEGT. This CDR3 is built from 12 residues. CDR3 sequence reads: CASILDTGELFF. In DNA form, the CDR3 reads TGTGCCAGCATATTGGACACCGGGGAGCTGTTTTTT.

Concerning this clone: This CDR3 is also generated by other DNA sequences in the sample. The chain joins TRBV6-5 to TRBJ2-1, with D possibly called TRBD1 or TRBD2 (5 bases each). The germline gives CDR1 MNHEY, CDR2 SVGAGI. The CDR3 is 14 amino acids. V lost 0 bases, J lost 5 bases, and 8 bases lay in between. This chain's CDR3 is CASSYSRGHNEQFF. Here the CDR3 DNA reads TGTGCCAGCAGTTACTCGAGGGGTCACAATGAGCAGTTCTTC.